This TCR beta chain is drawn from a study of high-grade serous ovarian cancer treatment subgroups (dated by TCRdb to the early 2020s). Study-wide context: Sequencing yielded a mean of roughly 14,000 reads and 7,000 to 9,000 unique TCR beta rearrangements per sample. The study profiled TCR beta repertoires in high-grade serous ovarian cancer patients grouped by complete gross resection or neoadjuvant chemotherapy response under a laparoscopic triage algorithm. One primary tumor sample and two metastatic tumor samples were collected from each patient, for a total of some 90 samples. Of the roughly 30 patients in the cohort, 10 had no residual disease after primary surgery (R0), 10 were excellent NACT responders, and 10 were poor NACT responders.

The approximately 100 tumor samples were subjected to high-throughput TCR profiling using ImmunoSEQ. Per the authors' processing: Richness (unique productive sequences), clonality, evenness and relatedness were included as repertoire diversity metrics, and similarity between samples was assessed with the Bhattacharyya coefficient. A sensitivity analysis that removed TCRs with fewer than two reads produced consistent conclusions. TCRdb holds this immuneACCESS table with in-frame rearrangements only. Some clones are missing; in checked studies, unresolved V genes explain under half, and the rest has no known cause. The V and J calls and clone size come from that table; D and trimming were worked out from the DNA. For this sample there are 35,000 to 45,000 clones; about 80% appear just once. The top ten clones comprise about 3% of the sample. With respect to this clone: Its antigen target is currently unknown. No much larger clone is present one base from it, and per-base qualities are unavailable.

Tumor samples were collected prior to definitive surgery or chemotherapy. Genomic DNA extraction was performed by the MD Anderson Biospecimen Extraction Resource, and TCR sequencing was carried out by the MD Anderson Cancer Genomics Laboratory. What the authors observed across the whole study: TCR clonal relatedness showed a positive correlation with neoantigen level and a trend toward positive correlation with copy number variation and mutation load from whole-genome sequencing. TCR repertoire analyses were focused on CDR3, and CDR1 and CDR2 were not analyzed. Repertoire similarity ranging from roughly 0.1 to 0.79 was observed between tumors from the same patient, whereas almost no similarity was observed between different patients. Because bulk tumor TCR sequencing provided no spatial information, insight into HGSC tumor complexity and diversity was limited.

The receptor comes from a human donor with high-grade serous ovarian cancer. Specimen: tumor tissue.

DNA sequence: TGTGCCAGCAGCTCGGCCGGAACTAGATCTGGAAACACCATATATTTT. It is translated as CASSSAGTRSGNTIYF. Recombination joined TRBV7-9 with TRBJ1-3; confidence is insufficient to name the D gene. The CDR3 has 16 amino acids, counting the end cysteine and phenylalanine. CDR3 DNA is the only sequence kept; it has 48 bases, read in frame from the first base. The trim is 4 bases for V and 1 base for J, with a gap of 14 bases between the germline ends. The CDR1 and CDR2 encoded by the germline V gene (reference sequence) are SEHNR and FQNEAQ.